Following are 28 T cell receptor beta chains from one sample sequenced in a study of T cell responses to AZD1222 COVID-19 vaccine. The method was immunoSEQ multiplex PCR; TCRdb's version includes in-frame clones alone and lacks a portion of them. The repertoire holds about 210,000 clones, with approximately 94% as singletons. The sample in question was peripheral blood, obtained 28 days after the second dose of the MenACWY control vaccine. The receptors shown here come from an adult who received the MenACWY meningococcal vaccine as a control.

This clone was seen once. This chain connects TRBV18 to TRBJ1-1; no reliable D call. From germline, CDR1 is KGHSH and CDR2 LQKENI. Trimming cost V 4 bases and J 1 base, with 13 bases left between them. This CDR3 has 15 amino acids. DNA of the CDR3: TGTGCCAGCTCACAGATGACGAAGGGGAACACTGAAGCTTTCTTT. Amino acid sequence: CASSQMTKGNTEAFF.

The chain is built from TRBV15 and TRBJ2-3; D remains unclear. The CDR3 spans 17 residues. Germline CDR1 is LNHNV and CDR2 is YYDKDF (reference sequence). V lost 0 bases, J lost 2 bases, and 15 bases lay in between. The CDR3 nucleotides read TGTGCCACCAGCAGAGATCAACCCTCGGCCCCCACAGATACGCAGTATTTT. Protein product: CATSRDQPSAPTDTQYF.

The J gene is TRBJ1-2, the V gene TRBV30, with D tentatively TRBD1 (5 bases). The germline V gene has CDR1 GTSNPN and CDR2 SVGIG (reference sequence). V lost 3 bases and J 7 bases, leaving 15 bases between the germline ends. The CDR3 sequence is 13 residues long. DNA of the CDR3: TGTGCCTGGAGCCCCTTGGGGGGAGGTGGCTACACCTTC. Amino acid sequence: CAWSPLGGGGYTF.

The chain employs TRBV12-3 or TRBV12-4 and TRBJ1-1; tentative D call: TRBD1 (5 bases). The CDR3 has 13 amino acids. V lost 8 bases and J 5 bases, leaving 15 bases between the germline ends. CDR3 nucleotide sequence: TGTGCCAGCCGTAGACAGTCTGAGACTGAAGCTTTCTTT. As protein: CASRRQSETEAFF.

The gene calls are TRBV27 and TRBJ2-3, with 7 bases matching TRBD2. The V gene's germline CDR1 is MNHEY and CDR2 SMNVEV (reference sequence). This CDR3 has 14 amino acids. V trimming: 6 bases; J trimming: 3 bases; junction bases outside the gene matches: 6. The CDR3 loop is CASRRESRTDTQYF. DNA of the CDR3: TGTGCCAGCAGGCGGGAGAGTAGGACAGATACGCAGTATTTT.

This clone was seen a few times. The CDR3 region has the DNA TGTGCCAGCAACGTCGGGACTAGCGGACCAAATACACATGAGCAGTTCTTC. This gives the protein CASNVGTSGPNTHEQFF. The J gene is TRBJ2-1, the V gene TRBV5-4; 11 nucleotides align to TRBD2. This CDR3 contains 17 residues. J was trimmed by 8 bases and V by 6 bases; bases with no gene match: 16. Germline CDR1 reads SGHNT; CDR2 reads YYREEE (reference sequence).

The rearrangement uses TRBV28 and TRBJ1-1; D is possibly TRBD1 (6 bases). This CDR3 comprises 14 residues. Germline CDR1 and CDR2: MDHEN and SYDVKM. V was clipped by 3 bases and J by 4 bases, with 12 bases between them. The CDR3 DNA reads as TGTGCCAGCAGTTTGAGGAGGGGGGCCACTGAAGCTTTCTTT. Its translation is CASSLRRGATEAFF.

V gene TRBV5-4 combines with J gene TRBJ2-7; D unresolved. Trimming shortened V by 4 bases and J by 0 bases, and 8 bases separated the two germline ends. There are 13 residues in the CDR3. Germline CDR1 is SGHNT and CDR2 is YYREEE (reference sequence). The CDR3 region is CASSLGFSYEQYF. In DNA form, the CDR3 reads TGTGCCAGCAGCCTGGGGTTCTCCTACGAGCAGTACTTC. Full variable domain (remainder filled in from reference TRBV5-4 and TRBJ2-7): ETGVTQSPTHLIKTRGQQVTLRCSSQSGHNTVSWYQQALGQGPQFIFQYYREEENGRGNFPPRFSGLQFPNYSSELNVNALELDDSALYLCASSLGFSYEQYFGPGTRLTVT.

This chain joins TRBV27 and TRBJ2-7; no definite D call. This CDR3 spans 15 amino acids. V was cut by 7 bases and J by 0 bases, with 16 bases left in between. Per germline, CDR1 MNHEY and CDR2 SMNVEV (reference sequence). In DNA form, the CDR3 reads TGTGCCAGCACTCAAAATCCGTTGAGCTCCTACGAGCAGTACTTC. Translated: CASTQNPLSSYEQYF.

The rearrangement uses TRBV7-2 and TRBJ2-7; D is undetermined. This CDR3 has 12 residues. V gave up 6 bases and J gave up 5 bases, with 11 bases separating them. Germline V gene data show CDR1 as SGHTA and CDR2 as FQGNSA. CDR3 in DNA: TGTGCCAGCAGTCACGTTTCGAACGAGCAGTACTTC. Its protein is CASSHVSNEQYF.

This chain uses TRBV11-2 with TRBJ2-2; 8 bases match TRBD1. The CDR3 is made up of 16 amino acids. The germline V gene encodes CDR1 SGHAT and CDR2 FQNNGV. V gave up 5 bases and J gave up 1 base; unmatched junction bases: 6. The CDR3 bases are TGTGCCAGCAGCCACCGACAGGGGATGAACACCGGGGAGCTGTTTTTT. Amino acids: CASSHRQGMNTGELFF.

CDR3 in DNA: TGTGCCAGCAGTTACTTTAGCTTCATTGAGCAGTTCTTC. Encoded protein: CASSYFSFIEQFF. V usage is TRBV6-2 or TRBV6-3 and J usage is TRBJ2-1, with D unresolved. The V gene lost 1 base and the J gene lost 9 bases, with 10 bases spanning the gap. Per the germline V gene, CDR1 is MNHEY and CDR2 is SVGEGT. The CDR3 length is 13 residues.

V and J are TRBV7-2 and TRBJ2-4; tentative D call: TRBD2 (6 bases). The CDR3 contains 14 residues. V was cut by 11 bases and J by 0 bases, with 14 bases left in between. The germline gives CDR1 SGHTA, CDR2 FQGNSA. CDR3 in amino acids: CAGTSYLAKNIQYF. DNA for the CDR3: TGTGCCGGCACTAGCTACTTAGCCAAAAACATTCAGTACTTC. Full variable domain (rest looked up from reference TRBV7-2 and TRBJ2-4): GAGVSQSPSNKVTEKGKDVELRCDPISGHTALYWYRQSLGQGLEFLIYFQGNSAPDKSGLPSDRFSAERTGGSVSTLTIQRTQQEDSAVYLCAGTSYLAKNIQYFGAGTRLSVL.

A word on this clone: This CDR3 is missing its conserved last phenylalanine or tryptophan, likely due to a read error. Because the CDR3's place on the DNA is in doubt, the DNA is left out and the CDR3 is given as listed by TCRdb. The chain employs TRBV30 and TRBJ1-1. The CDR3 is 11 amino acids long, termini counted. From germline, CDR1 is GTSNPN and CDR2 SVGIG (reference sequence). The CDR3: CAWSTLGGLES.

The rearrangement links TRBV7-2 to TRBJ1-5; D perhaps matches TRBD1 (5 bases). CDR1 is SGHTA and CDR2 is FQGNSA in the germline V gene. The length of the CDR3 is 15 residues. Trimming took off 1 base at V and 6 bases at J, with 13 bases between the two ends. CDR3 loop: CASSLGQGLAQPQHF. In DNA, the CDR3 is TGTGCCAGCAGCTTAGGCCAGGGCTTGGCTCAGCCCCAGCATTTT.

This sequence joins TRBV24-1 and TRBJ1-1; tentative D call: TRBD1 (6 bases). The CDR3 length is 14 residues. The germline gives CDR1 KGHDR, CDR2 SFDVKD. V was trimmed by 4 bases and J by 2 bases, leaving 10 bases between them. CDR3 sequence reads: CATSDSDRNTEAFF. DNA for the CDR3: TGTGCCACCAGTGACTCGGACAGAAACACTGAAGCTTTCTTT.

The genes are TRBV21-1 and TRBJ1-4; the tabulated D call, TRBD1, remains unverified against the DNA. TRBV21-1 corresponds to a pseudogene. The CDR3 is 15 residues long. In DNA form, the CDR3 reads TGTGCCAGCACCTCCGGGGGGGACAGGGATGAAAAACTGTTTTTT. It is translated as CASTSGGDRDEKLFF.

The chain employs TRBV19 and TRBJ1-5; maybe TRBD1 (5 bases). The CDR3 is 14 amino acids. V lost 3 bases and J 4 bases, leaving 10 bases between the germline ends. Looked up from germline, CDR1 is LNHDA and CDR2 is SQIVND (reference sequence). CDR3 region: CASSIPGLNQPQHF. As DNA, the CDR3 is TGTGCCAGTAGTATTCCGGGACTAAATCAGCCCCAGCATTTT.

The V gene is TRBV5-1, the J gene TRBJ2-7; TRBD2 is a possible D gene (5 bases). Between the trimmed V and J ends, which lost 3 bases and 0 bases, there was a span of 7 bases. CDR1 SGHRS and CDR2 YFSETQ come from the germline V gene. The CDR3 covers 13 residues. The CDR3 nucleotides are TGCGCCAGCAGCTCGGGGAGCTCCTACGAGCAGTACTTC. It specifies CASSSGSSYEQYF.

This chain uses TRBV6-2 or TRBV6-3 with TRBJ1-5, with a weak D call TRBD1 (5 bases). The CDR3 consists of 16 residues. The V end lost 5 bases, the J end lost 5 bases, and 19 bases lay between the germline ends. Germline lookup yields CDR1 MNHEY and CDR2 SVGEGT. CDR3 loop: CASSRDGGTHHQPQHF. For the CDR3, the DNA is TGTGCCAGCAGTCGTGATGGAGGGACCCACCATCAGCCCCAGCATTTT.

The genes are TRBV19 and TRBJ2-2, with unresolved D. CDR1 LNHDA and CDR2 SQIVND come from the germline V gene (reference sequence). The CDR3 totals 16 residues. Between the trimmed V and J ends, which lost 3 bases and 5 bases, there was a span of 16 bases. The CDR3 DNA follows: TGTGCCAGTAGTATCCAGGTATATGGAGAGACCGGGGAGCTGTTTTTT. This gives the protein CASSIQVYGETGELFF.

This chain joins TRBV11-1 and TRBJ2-7; no clear D gene. Germline V gives CDR1 SGHAT, CDR2 FQDESV (reference sequence). The CDR3 spans 13 residues. V dropped 3 bases and J dropped 0 bases, with 6 bases sitting between them. The CDR3 is CASSLGISYEQYF. For the CDR3, the DNA is TGTGCCAGCAGCTTGGGGATCTCCTACGAGCAGTACTTC.

The V gene is TRBV5-5, the J gene TRBJ1-1; D is undetermined. Germline-derived CDR1 and CDR2 are SGHKS and YYEKEE (reference sequence). This CDR3 has 13 residues. The V and J ends lost 0 bases and 6 bases respectively, with 9 bases between them. CDR3 sequence: CASSLVLGPEAFF. The CDR3 nucleotides are TGTGCCAGCAGCTTGGTGTTAGGCCCTGAAGCTTTCTTT.

This clone came up once. In the same sample, other DNA sequences code for this CDR3. The chain is built from TRBV28 and TRBJ1-3; the D is unclear. The CDR3 length is 13 residues. Trimming removed 1 base at V and 4 bases at J, with 5 bases between. In germline, CDR1 is MDHEN, CDR2 SYDVKM. The CDR3 sequence: CASSLLAGNTIYF. For the CDR3, the DNA is TGTGCCAGCAGTTTATTAGCGGGAAACACCATATATTTT.

The rearrangement uses TRBV6-1 and TRBJ2-7; D may correspond to TRBD1 or TRBD2 (6 bases each). The CDR3 sequence is 15 residues long. Trimming removed 1 base at V and 2 bases at J, with 12 bases between. The germline CDR1 and CDR2 sequences are MNHNS and SASEGT. For the CDR3, the DNA is TGTGCCAGCAGTGAAGTGGGGGGCTTTACCTACGAGCAGTACTTC. Translating gives CASSEVGGFTYEQYF.

The chain is built from TRBV6-2 or TRBV6-3 and TRBJ2-1, with 7 bases matching TRBD2. CDR1 is MNHEY, CDR2 SVGEGT, per germline. V lost 0 bases and J lost 6; bases outside the gene matches: 8. CDR3 length: 16 amino acids. Written as DNA, the CDR3 is TGTGCCAGCAGTTACTCGCTGCGGGAGAAAGGCAATGAGCAGTTCTTC. Amino acids: CASSYSLREKGNEQFF.

This chain connects TRBV5-5 to TRBJ2-3; 8 bases match TRBD2. Unmatched junction bases numbered 5, after V lost 4 bases and J lost 1 base. This CDR3 has 15 amino acids. The germline V gene encodes CDR1 SGHKS and CDR2 YYEKEE (reference sequence). The CDR3 spells CASSQTREGTDTQYF. CDR3 bases: TGTGCCAGCAGCCAAACGCGGGAGGGCACAGATACGCAGTATTTT.

The genes are TRBV27 and TRBJ1-2; D uncertain. The CDR3 sequence is 13 residues long. V lost 5 bases to trimming and J lost 4 bases, with 11 bases between them. The germline CDR1 and CDR2 sequences are MNHEY and SMNVEV (reference sequence). In nucleotides, the CDR3 is TGTGCCAGCAGTCCTATGGGTCTCTATGGCTACACCTTC. Translated: CASSPMGLYGYTF.